This section outlines one T cell receptor (beta chain) sequence together with its context. Its cognate antigen has yet to be identified. Base quality data are lacking; no much larger clone is found one base away. The immunoSEQ Assay was used to sequence TCRbeta CDR3 regions. After extraction, genomic DNA underwent amplification by bias-controlled multiplex PCR, followed by high-throughput sequencing. On the study's bioinformatics: To quantify the absolute abundance of every unique TCRbeta CDR3 region, sequences were collapsed and filtered. T cell fraction was estimated by normalizing TCRbeta template counts to usable DNA, with usable DNA measured through amplification of reference genes found in all nucleated cells. Repertoire TCRs were annotated as SARS-CoV-2-specific by exact matching of V gene, CDR3 amino acid sequence and J gene to a known reactive TCR set. MIRA supplied the reference SARS-CoV-2 TCR set, which was filtered for enrichment in COVID-19-positive ImmuneCODE repertoires so that public or cross-reactive TCRs were removed. Based on the MIRA antigens, annotated TCRs were further analysed at the level of specific ORF or position within ORF. Breadth was defined as annotated unique rearrangements over total unique productive rearrangements; depth was the summed frequency of those rearrangements. Two-sided Wilcoxon rank-sum tests were applied when comparing TCR breadth between groups. As stored in TCRdb, this immuneACCESS dataset retains in-frame rearrangements with V and J assigned. A fraction of the clones does not appear; measured against another copy, unresolved V genes explain less than half of the discrepancy, and the remainder lacks a known reason. That table gives V, J and clone size, and the DNA gave D and trimming. The sample table contains roughly 380,000 clones; only one count was recorded for more than 75% of them. Less than 4.5% of the sample rests with the top ten.

According to the germline V gene, CDR1 reads SGHTA and CDR2 reads FQGNSA. V lost 8 bases and J lost 5 bases; the stretch between them is 13 bases long. Its CDR3 holds 13 amino acids, cysteine through phenylalanine. Only the CDR3 region is kept as DNA, spanning 39 bases read in frame from base 1. The record originates from a study of Ad26.COV2.S vaccination and SARS-CoV-2 variants (dated by TCRdb to the early 2020s). Background for the entire study: Vaccine-arm donors were drawn from COV1001, a multicentre, randomized, double-blind, placebo-controlled phase I-IIa trial of Ad26.COV2.S in healthy adults. Ad26.COV2.S was administered intramuscularly at a dose of 5x10^10 or 1x10^11 viral particles, either as one shot or as two shots given 56 days apart. TCRbeta repertoire sequencing was used to assess the specificity and breadth of SARS-CoV-2-reactive T cell receptors after Ad26.COV2.S vaccination. The TCR-sequenced set comprised roughly 30 samples: approximately 20 Ad26.COV2.S vaccine recipients, 5 placebo recipients and 8 SARS-CoV-2 convalescent individuals. Trial participants were randomized into five groups of five, in which low-dose or high-dose Ad26.COV2.S was given once or twice, or placebo was given on both occasions. Blinding of investigators to trial group allocation was maintained during experiments and outcome assessment. Paper-wide results and their limitations: It was noted by the authors that total T cell responses may have been underestimated by the TCR breadth and depth analyses. The study was not powered to compare responses between vaccine doses or regimens. Vaccine and placebo recipients had comparable non-spike TCR breadth, which fits with the vaccine containing only spike. After vaccination, spike-specific CD8+ and CD4+ T cell responses were reported to show substantial breadth. Compared with placebo recipients, Ad26.COV2.S recipients showed higher spike-specific TCR breadth (P = 0.0014).

This sample's treatment or condition label indicates: around 19 received Ad26.COV2.S at low or high dose, single or two shots; roughly five received placebo; per-sample allocation not given. Repertoires of vaccine and placebo recipients were sequenced from samples taken on day 63 after the first injection. Between 29 July and 7 August 2020, Cohort 1b enrolled around 25 adults aged 18-55 years at one site in Boston, USA. As a vaccine, Ad26.COV2.S was a replication-incompetent adenovirus type 26 vector that expressed a prefusion-stabilized SARS-CoV-2 spike protein derived from the original Wuhan strain.

The V and J segments used are TRBV7-2 and TRBJ2-1; possibly the D gene is TRBD1, per 5 matching bases. Sample: peripheral blood, taken in a trial of Ad26.COV2.S vaccine versus placebo. This receptor was taken from a person between 18 and 59 years old who received the Ad26.COV2.S COVID-19 vaccine or a placebo. The DNA reads as follows: TGTGCCAGCGGGGCCAAGCTAGACAATGAGCAGTTCTTC. Its translation reads: CASGAKLDNEQFF.